The clone carrying this TCR beta chain appeared a few times. No antigen is known for it. This specimen belongs to a study of naive and memory T cell subsets. Study-level points and caveats: No ground truth validated the naive and memory repertoire findings. Gini index rose across naive, CM, EM and EMRA in CD4 and CD8.

The CDR3 has 15 residues. CDR1 is MGHRA, CDR2 YSYEKL, per germline. Trimming took 3 bases from V and 0 from J; bases not matched to a gene: 5. Two oligonucleotides, mixed equimolar, formed the beta constant-region primer covering TRBC1 and TRBC2. Ligated cDNA was amplified by four rounds of PCR with nested alpha and beta constant-region primers and SP2. TCRdb re-called the UMI-ligation and nested PCR reads with MiXCR, one entry per CDR3 protein. The sample shows around 30,000 distinct CDR3 sequences, under 20% of them seen only once. This clonotype originated in a human donor in good health. Specimen: effector memory CD4+ T cells from blood. The sample's subset: effector memory, CD45RA- CD27-. This rearrangement joins TRBV4-1 to TRBJ2-7; 7 bases fit TRBD1. Written as DNA, the CDR3 is TGCGCCAGCAGCCAGGCCGGGACAGTCTCCTACGAGCAGTACTTC. Translating it yields CASSQAGTVSYEQYF.